These 11 T cell receptor beta chains were all obtained from the same sample, sequenced in a study of blood T cell repertoires in COVID-19. Sequenced by immunoSEQ multiplex PCR; TCRdb stores in-frame clones only, minus some. The sample shows roughly 180,000 clones, less than 95% of them seen only once. Sequenced sample: peripheral blood. The receptors were gathered from a young man with COVID-19, enrolled during active disease.

The chain couples TRBV27 to TRBJ2-1, with D perhaps matching TRBD1 (6 bases). This CDR3 spans 17 amino acids. V was clipped by 5 bases and J by 4 bases, with 21 bases between them. Germline V CDR1 and CDR2: MNHEY, SMNVEV (reference sequence). The CDR3 DNA reads as TGTGCCAGCAGTCCGGACCTTATCGGGACACCTTACAATGAGCAGTTCTTC. Its translation is CASSPDLIGTPYNEQFF.

The chain combines TRBV21-1 with TRBJ2-5; the table's D call, TRBD2, was not checked against the DNA. TRBV21-1 is described as a pseudogene. The CDR3 contains 13 residues. The CDR3 DNA reads as TGTGCCAGCAGCAAAGTCACTCGGGAGACCCAGTACTTC. Translated: CASSKVTRETQYF.

This clone has only one observation. V usage is TRBV28 and J usage is TRBJ1-2, with D maybe TRBD1 (5 bases). The CDR3 has 14 residues. Germline V gene data show CDR1 as MDHEN and CDR2 as SYDVKM. V shed 9 bases and J shed 6 bases, with 20 bases lying between them. The chain's CDR3 is CASREEGRDHGYTF. In nucleotides, the CDR3 is TGTGCCAGTCGCGAGGAGGGGAGGGACCATGGCTACACCTTC.

This clone was recorded once. The rearrangement uses TRBV9 and TRBJ2-7, with a possible D match to TRBD2 (5 bases). The CDR3 is 14 residues long. V was clipped by 0 bases and J by 0 bases, with 7 bases between them. Germline assignment: CDR1 SGDLS and CDR2 YYNGEE. The CDR3 is CASSVDGNSYEQYF. Here the CDR3 DNA reads TGTGCCAGCAGCGTAGACGGGAACTCCTACGAGCAGTACTTC.

CDR3 residues: CASSPTEDFYEQYF. The CDR3, as DNA: TGTGCCAGCAGCCCTACGGAGGATTTCTACGAGCAGTACTTC. The chain recombines TRBV5-5 with TRBJ2-7; D is possibly TRBD2 (5 bases). The CDR3 has 14 residues. V was clipped by 4 bases and J by 3 bases, with 14 bases between them. Germline V lookup: CDR1 SGHKS, CDR2 YYEKEE (reference sequence).

The chain employs TRBV7-3 and TRBJ2-5, with TRBD1 matching 7 bases. Germline trimming cut 6 bases from V and 3 bases from J; bases unmatched to any gene: 4. This CDR3 is 13 amino acids long. Germline values: CDR1 SGHTA, CDR2 FQGTGA. The chain's CDR3 is CASSQGVEETQYF. CDR3 coding DNA: TGTGCCAGCAGTCAGGGGGTAGAAGAGACCCAGTACTTC.

V usage is TRBV30 and J usage is TRBJ1-5, with D perhaps matching TRBD1 (6 bases). The CDR3 extends over 14 amino acids. Trimming cost V 5 bases and J 3 bases, with 14 bases left between them. The germline gives CDR1 GTSNPN, CDR2 SVGIG (reference sequence). CDR3 sequence reads: CAWQLDSVNQPQHF. Written as DNA, the CDR3 is TGTGCCTGGCAGCTGGACAGCGTCAATCAGCCCCAGCATTTT.

The rearrangement joins TRBV15 to TRBJ1-5; 7 bases align to TRBD1. V dropped 0 bases and J dropped 0; count of bases not matched to a gene: 5. Germline V gene sequence: CDR1 LNHNV, CDR2 YYDKDF (reference sequence). This CDR3 region has 17 residues. CDR3 sequence reads: CATSRDYTGDSNQPQHF. CDR3 coding DNA: TGTGCCACCAGCAGAGATTATACAGGGGATAGCAATCAGCCCCAGCATTTT. The full variable domain, its missing parts supplied by reference TRBV15 and TRBJ1-5, is DAMVIQNPRYQVTQFGKPVTLSCSQTLNHNVMYWYQQKSSQAPKLLFHYYDKDFNNEADTPDNFQSRRPNTSFCFLDIRSPGLGDTAMYLCATSRDYTGDSNQPQHFGDGTRLSIL.

This clone was seen once. The chain recombines TRBV12-3 or TRBV12-4 with TRBJ1-1; D might be TRBD1 (5 bases). The ends were cut back, 3 bases at V and 11 bases at J, with 16 bases in the middle. The CDR3 is made up of 13 amino acids. The CDR3 loop reads CASSFGAGTEAFF. The CDR3 DNA sequence: TGTGCCAGCAGTTTCGGGGCGGGGACCGAGGCTTTCTTT.

The chain employs TRBV3-1 (or the pseudogene TRBV3-2) and TRBJ2-2; 13 nucleotides line up with TRBD2. Germline CDR1 and CDR2: LGHDT and YNNKEL (reference sequence). V gave up 9 bases and J gave up 3 bases; unmatched junction bases: 10. The CDR3 spans 17 residues. In DNA, the CDR3 is TGTGCCAGTCAAGGACTAGCGGGGGCGAGAGACACCGGGGAGCTGTTTTTT. It specifies CASQGLAGARDTGELFF.

A remark on this clone: Distinct nucleotide sequences in the sample also encode this CDR3. The chain combines TRBV5-1 with TRBJ1-5; 9 bases fit TRBD1. The V gene end was trimmed by 2 bases and the J gene end by 1 base; junction bases not matched to a gene: 1. Per the germline V gene, CDR1 is SGHRS and CDR2 is YFSETQ. CDR3 length: 15 amino acids. CDR3 in amino acids: CASSLQGASNQPQHF. The CDR3 region has the DNA TGCGCCAGCAGCTTACAGGGGGCAAGCAATCAGCCCCAGCATTTT.